This TCR beta chain stems from a study of OX40 agonist ivuxolimab in advanced cancers. This CDR3 has 16 amino acids. Germline V gives CDR1 LNHDA, CDR2 SQIVND (reference sequence). The V gene end was trimmed by 3 bases and the J gene end by 8 bases; junction bases not matched to a gene: 10. Produced via immunoSEQ multiplex PCR; TCRdb's table is partial and in-frame only. The sample contains some 70,000 clones, roughly 87% of which appear only once. The sequencing here drew on CD4+ or CD8+ T cells sorted from blood, taken in a trial of the OX40 agonist ivuxolimab. V gene TRBV19 combines with J gene TRBJ1-4, with 9 positions matching TRBD1. This clonotype was obtained from an adult with an advanced solid tumor such as melanoma, head and neck, liver or kidney cancer. This CDR3 reads CASSMQQGAWPEKLFF. The CDR3 DNA reads as TGTGCCAGTAGTATGCAACAGGGGGCATGGCCGGAAAAACTGTTTTTT.